A selection of T cell receptor beta chains follows, all from one sample in a study of CD8+ T cells in alopecia areata. Clones were read by immunoSEQ multiplex PCR, and TCRdb kept only the in-frame ones, dropping some. The sample records 100,000 to 150,000 clones, about 61% being singletons. The sequencing input was CD4+ T cells sorted from blood. These receptors were obtained from a human donor in good health. Each CDR3 is given with its conserved first and last residue. D genes are given only for firm matches. Size values are once, few and many counts, or a class for expanded clones, and some rows have none.

J gene: TRBJ2-3; D gene: NA; clone size: few; V gene: TRBV30; CDR3 DNA: TGTGCCTCCCTGTTGGGGAAAACAGATACGCAGTATTTT; CDR3 protein: CASLLGKTDTQYF
J gene: TRBJ1-6; D gene: NA; clone size: NA; V gene: TRBV29-1; CDR3 DNA: TGCAGCCTGCGGGTGGAAAGCTCCTATAATTCACCCCTCCACTTT; CDR3 protein: CSLRVESSYNSPLHF
J gene: TRBJ1-6; D gene: NA; clone size: once; V gene: TRBV27; CDR3 DNA: TGTGCCAGCAGTTCTCAGGTCTCCTATAATTCACCCCTCCACTTT; CDR3 protein: CASSSQVSYNSPLHF
J gene: TRBJ2-5; D gene: NA; clone size: NA; V gene: TRBV29-1; CDR3 DNA: TGCAGCGTTGAATTTTCCCTCGGCGGGACCCAGTACTTC; CDR3 protein: CSVEFSLGGTQYF
J gene: TRBJ2-2; D gene: NA; clone size: NA; V gene: TRBV5-1; CDR3 DNA: TGCGCCAGCAGCTTCCTACGTTCTGACAGACAGTACACCGGGGAGCTGTTTTTT; CDR3 protein: CASSFLRSDRQYTGELFF
J gene: TRBJ1-2; D gene: NA; clone size: once; V gene: TRBV2; CDR3 DNA: TGTGCCAGCAGTGTAGGGTCGGGCTACACCTTC; CDR3 protein: CASSVGSGYTF
J gene: TRBJ2-1; D gene: NA; clone size: NA; V gene: TRBV28; CDR3 DNA: TGTGCCAGCAGTTCCACAGTTTCCAATGAGCAGTTCTTC; CDR3 protein: CASSSTVSNEQFF
J gene: TRBJ2-3; D gene: TRBD2; clone size: few; V gene: TRBV29-1; CDR3 DNA: TGCAGCGTTAGAGCGGGGACTTACACAGATACGCAGTATTTT; CDR3 protein: CSVRAGTYTDTQYF
J gene: TRBJ1-1; D gene: NA; clone size: NA; V gene: TRBV19; CDR3 DNA: TGTGCCAGTACCCCCAGTGTGGTGAACACTGAAGCTTTCTTT; CDR3 protein: CASTPSVVNTEAFF
J gene: TRBJ1-6; D gene: NA; clone size: few; V gene: TRBV29-1; CDR3 DNA: TGCAGCGTTGGTACCAGAGAAGGATCACCCCTCCACTTT; CDR3 protein: CSVGTREGSPLHF
J gene: TRBJ2-3; D gene: TRBD2; clone size: NA; V gene: TRBV7-3; CDR3 DNA: TGTGCCAGCAGCGCTAGCGGGGGGGCTGGGACAGATACGCAGTATTTT; CDR3 protein: CASSASGGAGTDTQYF
J gene: TRBJ2-7; D gene: NA; clone size: NA; V gene: TRBV7-9; CDR3 DNA: TGTGCCAGCAACTCCAGGGGCGAGCAGTACTTC; CDR3 protein: CASNSRGEQYF
J gene: TRBJ2-5; D gene: NA; clone size: NA; V gene: TRBV5-4; CDR3 DNA: TGTGCCAGCTTAGATCGGGGCCGAGAGACCCAGTACTTC; CDR3 protein: CASLDRGRETQYF
J gene: TRBJ2-4; D gene: TRBD1; clone size: NA; V gene: TRBV5-1; CDR3 DNA: TGCGCCAGCAGCTCGGGACAGGAGGCCAAAAACATTCAGTACTTC; CDR3 protein: CASSSGQEAKNIQYF
J gene: TRBJ1-1; D gene: NA; clone size: once; V gene: TRBV19; CDR3 DNA: TGTGCCAGTAGTCAAATCAGGGGAGTTGAAGCTTTCTTT; CDR3 protein: CASSQIRGVEAFF
J gene: TRBJ2-4; D gene: NA; clone size: NA; V gene: TRBV2; CDR3 DNA: TGTGCCAGCACGCCTCAGACTAGGGTGGCCAAAAACATTCAGTACTTC; CDR3 protein: CASTPQTRVAKNIQYF
J gene: TRBJ2-5; D gene: NA; clone size: NA; V gene: TRBV2; CDR3 DNA: TGTGCCAGCAGTGAGGTGGGGGCCCCCCAAGAGACCCAGTACTTC; CDR3 protein: CASSEVGAPQETQYF
J gene: TRBJ2-1; D gene: NA; clone size: NA; V gene: TRBV29-1; CDR3 DNA: TGCAGCGTAGGAGACAGGTCATACTACAATGAGCAGTTCTTC; CDR3 protein: CSVGDRSYYNEQFF
J gene: TRBJ2-1; D gene: NA; clone size: NA; V gene: TRBV7-3; CDR3 DNA: TGTGCCAGCAGCTTATTAGAGGGGTTCAATGAGCAGTTCTTC; CDR3 protein: CASSLLEGFNEQFF
J gene: TRBJ2-2; D gene: NA; clone size: NA; V gene: TRBV2; CDR3 DNA: TGTGCCAGCAGCCCACAGGGGAACACCGGGGAGCTGTTTTTT; CDR3 protein: CASSPQGNTGELFF
J gene: TRBJ2-2; D gene: NA; clone size: NA; V gene: TRBV7-9; CDR3 DNA: TGTGCCAGCAGCCAAGGGGAGCTGTTTTTT; CDR3 protein: CASSQGELFF
J gene: TRBJ1-2; D gene: NA; clone size: many; V gene: TRBV7-9; CDR3 DNA: TGTGCCATTACTAGGGGATATAACTATGGCTACACCTTC; CDR3 protein: CAITRGYNYGYTF
J gene: TRBJ2-1; D gene: TRBD2; clone size: NA; V gene: TRBV29-1; CDR3 DNA: TGCAGCGTTCCACTAGCGGGGGGGCTCGCAGAGCAGTTCTTC; CDR3 protein: CSVPLAGGLAEQFF
J gene: TRBJ1-4; D gene: TRBD1; clone size: few; V gene: TRBV29-1; CDR3 DNA: TGCAGCGTTGGTGAGGGGGCGCCGGGACTGTTTTTT; CDR3 protein: CSVGEGAPGLFF
J gene: TRBJ1-5; D gene: NA; clone size: NA; V gene: TRBV27; CDR3 DNA: TGTGCCAGCAGTTTGGAGGGGCAGCAGCCCCAGCATTTT; CDR3 protein: CASSLEGQQPQHF
J gene: TRBJ2-1; D gene: TRBD2; clone size: few; V gene: TRBV29-1; CDR3 DNA: TGCAGCGTTAGCGGGGTTGGCTCCTACAATGAGCAGTTCTTC; CDR3 protein: CSVSGVGSYNEQFF
J gene: TRBJ1-1; D gene: NA; clone size: NA; V gene: TRBV29-1; CDR3 DNA: TGCAGCGTTGAAGGTGGACAGCCGAACACTGAAGCTTTCTTT; CDR3 protein: CSVEGGQPNTEAFF
J gene: TRBJ2-1; D gene: NA; clone size: NA; V gene: TRBV20-1; CDR3 DNA: TGCAGTGTCCGAACTCGCAATGAGCAGTTCTTC; CDR3 protein: CSVRTRNEQFF
J gene: TRBJ2-7; D gene: NA; clone size: NA; V gene: TRBV6-5; CDR3 DNA: TGTGCCAGCAGTCGTATAGTAGTGAGCCACGAGCAGTACTTC; CDR3 protein: CASSRIVVSHEQYF
J gene: TRBJ1-5; D gene: TRBD1; clone size: NA; V gene: TRBV30; CDR3 DNA: TGTGCCTGGAATAGACAGGGGGCGGTCAATCAGCCCCAGCATTTT; CDR3 protein: CAWNRQGAVNQPQHF
J gene: TRBJ2-5; D gene: TRBD2; clone size: NA; V gene: TRBV30; CDR3 DNA: TGTGCCTGGGGACTAGCGGGGGTCCAAGAGACCCAGTACTTC; CDR3 protein: CAWGLAGVQETQYF
J gene: TRBJ1-1; D gene: NA; clone size: few; V gene: TRBV7-2; CDR3 DNA: TGTGCCAGCAGCTCCCTGGGGGGGAGCCCTGAAGCTTTCTTT; CDR3 protein: CASSSLGGSPEAFF
J gene: TRBJ1-5; D gene: NA; clone size: few; V gene: TRBV4-1; CDR3 DNA: TGCGCCAGCAGCCCAAGATTGAGGCAGGGAAATCAGCCCCAGCATTTT; CDR3 protein: CASSPRLRQGNQPQHF
J gene: TRBJ2-5; D gene: TRBD1; clone size: many; V gene: TRBV4-1; CDR3 DNA: TGCGCCAGCAGCCAAGGTTGGACAGGGGGCAGTGAGACCCAGTACTTC; CDR3 protein: CASSQGWTGGSETQYF
J gene: TRBJ2-5; D gene: NA; clone size: few; V gene: TRBV29-1; CDR3 DNA: TGCAGCGTCCGATCGGGCCAAGAGACCCAGTACTTC; CDR3 protein: CSVRSGQETQYF
J gene: TRBJ2-5; D gene: NA; clone size: few; V gene: TRBV2; CDR3 DNA: TGTGCCAGCGGTGTCCTACGGGAGACCCAGTACTTC; CDR3 protein: CASGVLRETQYF
J gene: TRBJ2-3; D gene: NA; clone size: NA; V gene: TRBV6-6; CDR3 DNA: TGTGCCAGCAGTTCGGTAGCGGTGCTCACAGATACGCAGTATTTT; CDR3 protein: CASSSVAVLTDTQYF
J gene: TRBJ2-3; D gene: NA; clone size: NA; V gene: TRBV2; CDR3 DNA: TGTGCCAGCAGTGAAGCGGGGACATTTAGCACAGATACGCAGTATTTT; CDR3 protein: CASSEAGTFSTDTQYF
J gene: TRBJ1-1; D gene: TRBD1; clone size: NA; V gene: TRBV5-1; CDR3 DNA: TGCGCCAGCAGTCGGGACAGCGCCTCGAACACTGAAGCTTTCTTT; CDR3 protein: CASSRDSASNTEAFF
J gene: TRBJ2-7; D gene: NA; clone size: NA; V gene: TRBV7-9; CDR3 DNA: TGTGCCAGCAGCCCCTCGCGGGGGGACAGTCTGTACTTC; CDR3 protein: CASSPSRGDSLYF
J gene: TRBJ2-3; D gene: NA; clone size: NA; V gene: TRBV20-1; CDR3 DNA: TGCAGTGCTAGGGGGCAGGATACGCAGTATTTT; CDR3 protein: CSARGQDTQYF